The 22 T cell receptor beta chains reported below all come from one sample, sequenced in a study of blood T cell repertoires in COVID-19. Data came from immunoSEQ multiplex PCR; TCRdb stores just in-frame clones and leaves some out. The sample carries around 260,000 clones, 86% recorded once. The source material was peripheral blood. The receptors were gathered from a man between 18 and 29 years old with active or convalescent COVID-19.

The chain combines TRBV6-5 with TRBJ2-1, with 10 bases identical to TRBD2. The CDR3 extends over 15 amino acids. V was clipped by 4 bases and J by 3 bases; unmatched bases: 3. Germline V lookup: CDR1 MNHEY, CDR2 SVGAGI. The CDR3 spells CASSSGTSVYNEQFF. The CDR3 DNA is TGTGCCAGCAGTTCAGGGACTAGCGTCTACAATGAGCAGTTCTTC.

This chain uses TRBV5-6 with TRBJ1-3; possible D gene TRBD1, 6 bases. Trimming cost V 0 bases and J 0 bases, with 7 bases left between them. CDR1 and CDR2 (germline): SGHDT, YYEEEE. The CDR3 is made up of 15 amino acids. The DNA for the CDR3 is TGTGCCAGCAGCTTGGGAGGGGGCTCTGGAAACACCATATATTTT. It codes for CASSLGGGSGNTIYF.

This clone showed up just a few times. The J gene is TRBJ2-1, the V gene TRBV5-1; D remains unclear. Trimming shortened V by 4 bases and J by 8 bases, and 10 bases separated the two germline ends. The CDR3 contains 12 residues. Germline V gene sequence: CDR1 SGHRS, CDR2 YFSETQ. The CDR3, as DNA: TGCGCCAGCAGCCTGCGCTTTGATGAGCAGTTCTTC. It encodes CASSLRFDEQFF.

The rearrangement links TRBV6-2 or TRBV6-3 to TRBJ1-2; tentative D call: TRBD1 (5 bases). Deletions cut 6 bases from V and 4 bases from J, with 18 bases between. Germline CDR1 is MNHEY and CDR2 is SVGEGT. CDR3 length: 15 residues. For the CDR3, the DNA is TGTGCCAGCAGCTTGGGCAGGGTCGGACCCTATGGCTACACCTTC. This codes for CASSLGRVGPYGYTF.

The chain has TRBV30 and TRBJ2-1; 7 nucleotides agree with TRBD2. This CDR3 has 18 residues. Germline CDR1 is GTSNPN and CDR2 is SVGIG (reference sequence). After removal of 1 base from V and 2 bases from J, the junction contained 14 bases not matched to a gene. The CDR3 spells CAWSGGASGLNAYNEQFF. In nucleotides, the CDR3 is TGTGCCTGGAGTGGAGGGGCTAGCGGACTGAACGCCTACAATGAGCAGTTCTTC.

The chain uses TRBV24-1 and TRBJ2-3, with TRBD1 as a possible D gene (6 bases). The V gene's germline CDR1 is KGHDR and CDR2 SFDVKD. There are 15 residues in the CDR3. The V end was cut by 3 bases, the J end by 3 bases, with 12 bases between. Here the CDR3 reads CATSDPTGLTDTQYF. The CDR3 coding sequence is TGTGCCACCAGTGATCCGACAGGTTTAACAGATACGCAGTATTTT.

The rearrangement uses TRBV3-1 (or the pseudogene TRBV3-2) and TRBJ2-7, with D tentatively TRBD2 (5 bases). The CDR3 extends over 14 amino acids. The ends were cut back, 6 bases at V and 1 base at J, with 13 bases in the middle. Germline V lookup: CDR1 LGHDT, CDR2 YNNKEL (reference sequence). This CDR3 is CASSRGFGSYEQYF. In DNA form, the CDR3 reads TGTGCCAGCAGTCGAGGGTTTGGGTCCTACGAGCAGTACTTC.

The chain employs TRBV7-9 and TRBJ2-1, with 8 bases aligning to TRBD2. Trimming removed 7 bases from V and 5 bases from J; junction bases left unmatched: 10. The germline gives CDR1 SEHNR, CDR2 FQNEAQ (reference sequence). This CDR3 has 15 amino acids. This CDR3 reads CASTYLAGKNNEQFF. CDR3 DNA: TGTGCCAGCACCTACTTAGCGGGGAAGAACAATGAGCAGTTCTTC.

The chain combines TRBV2 with TRBJ1-5, with 9 positions matching TRBD1. The CDR3 totals 15 residues. V shed 6 bases, J shed 5 bases, and the junction held 8 bases outside the gene matches. In germline, CDR1 is SNHLY, CDR2 FYNNEI. CDR3 region: CASSKGDRVYQPQHF. DNA of the CDR3: TGTGCCAGCAGCAAAGGGGACAGGGTTTATCAGCCCCAGCATTTT.

The table lists this clone with a count of one. The CDR3 nucleotides read TGTGCCAGCAGGCTTACCCGGGGGGCCGACTCCTACGAGCAGTACTTC. It is translated as CASRLTRGADSYEQYF. The chain joins TRBV7-9 to TRBJ2-7, with TRBD2 as a possible D gene (7 bases). This CDR3 contains 16 residues. The germline CDR1 and CDR2 sequences are SEHNR and FQNEAQ (reference sequence). The V and J ends lost 6 bases and 0 bases respectively, with 18 bases between them.

The CDR3 region is CASSHNLKTFRQGWDETQYF. CDR3 nucleotides: TGCGCCAGCAGTCACAATCTAAAAACCTTCCGACAGGGGTGGGACGAGACCCAGTACTTC. V and J are TRBV23-1 and TRBJ2-5; 8 nucleotides match TRBD1. TRBV23-1 is an open reading frame, and its role is uncertain. This CDR3 contains 20 residues. The V gene end was trimmed by 3 bases and the J gene end by 5 bases; junction bases not matched to a gene: 23.

The V and J genes are TRBV4-1 and TRBJ1-1; D might be TRBD1 (5 bases). V lost 0 bases and J lost 5, with 10 bases in between. This CDR3 comprises 14 residues. CDR1 MGHRA and CDR2 YSYEKL come from the germline V gene. CDR3 amino acids: CASSQEQGGTEAFF. DNA of the CDR3: TGCGCCAGCAGCCAAGAGCAGGGAGGAACTGAAGCTTTCTTT.

The chain has TRBV20-1 and TRBJ2-3; TRBD2 agrees at 7 bases. After removal of 3 bases from V and 2 bases from J, the junction contained 11 bases not matched to a gene. From germline, CDR1 is DFQATT and CDR2 SNEGSKA (reference sequence). The CDR3 has 16 amino acids. For the CDR3, the DNA is TGCAGTGCTAGTCCTAGCGGTTTCAGTTACACAGATACGCAGTATTTT. It specifies CSASPSGFSYTDTQYF.

The V and J genes are TRBV5-4 and TRBJ2-1; possible D gene TRBD2, 6 bases. V was pared by 0 bases and J by 8 bases, with 6 bases between. The CDR3 is made up of 12 amino acids. The germline gives CDR1 SGHNT, CDR2 YYREEE (reference sequence). Here the CDR3 DNA reads TGTGCCAGCAGCTTGGTAGCGGATGAGCAGTTCTTC. It yields the protein CASSLVADEQFF.

The rearrangement joins TRBV19 to TRBJ1-2; 7 nucleotides agree with TRBD1. V shed 5 bases and J 6 bases; nucleotides not matched to a gene: 12. Germline CDR1 is LNHDA and CDR2 is SQIVND (reference sequence). The CDR3 runs 15 residues. The CDR3 sequence: CASSLYRGKANGYTF. CDR3 in DNA: TGTGCCAGTAGTCTCTACAGGGGTAAAGCAAATGGCTACACCTTC.

The V call is TRBV9, the J call TRBJ2-3; tentatively, D is TRBD2 (5 bases). The V gene's germline CDR1 is SGDLS and CDR2 YYNGEE. V gave up 0 bases and J gave up 1 base, with 12 bases separating them. The CDR3 has 16 residues. The CDR3 reads CASSVDEGRGTDTQYF. CDR3 nucleotides: TGTGCCAGCAGCGTAGACGAGGGCCGGGGCACAGATACGCAGTATTTT.

This clone was seen a handful of times. Written as DNA, the CDR3 is TGTGCCAGCAGTGCGGTGAATTCTGGGGCCAACGTCCTGACTTTC. Its translation: CASSAVNSGANVLTF. This chain links TRBV25-1 with TRBJ2-6; D not resolved. This CDR3 region has 15 residues. Germline assignment: CDR1 MGHDK and CDR2 SYGVNS. V lost 4 bases and J lost 1, with 8 bases in between.

This clone was detected only once. The chain employs TRBV11-2 and TRBJ1-2; 8 bases fit TRBD1. This CDR3 is 15 amino acids long. The J segment lost 2 bases and the V segment lost 1 base, leaving 3 bases of the junction unmatched. The germline V gene has CDR1 SGHAT and CDR2 FQNNGV. The CDR3 protein is CASSLARGPNYGYTF. As DNA, the CDR3 is TGTGCCAGCAGCTTAGCCAGGGGGCCGAACTATGGCTACACCTTC.

The rearrangement uses TRBV2 and TRBJ2-5; 9 positions agree with TRBD1. This CDR3 has 14 residues. CDR1 is SNHLY and CDR2 is FYNNEI in the germline V gene. V lost 11 bases to trimming and J lost 7 bases; unmatched junction nucleotides: 14. The CDR3 region is CAAGGDRGTRTQYF. DNA for the CDR3: TGTGCCGCCGGGGGTGACAGGGGGACGAGGACCCAGTACTTC.

This clone was counted a single time. The chain recombines TRBV6-5 with TRBJ1-5; possible D gene TRBD1, 5 bases. CDR3 length equals 14 residues. Germline-derived CDR1 and CDR2 are MNHEY and SVGAGI. With 0 bases removed from V and 7 bases from J, the gap between germline ends came to 10 bases. CDR3: CASSYSGGQQPQHF. CDR3 in DNA: TGTGCCAGCAGTTACTCGGGGGGTCAGCAGCCCCAGCATTTT.

This clone has a handful of counts. The V call is TRBV11-2, the J call TRBJ2-2; no definite D call. V was pared by 2 bases and J by 2 bases, with 12 bases between. This CDR3 has 16 amino acids. Germline CDR1 SGHAT, CDR2 FQNNGV. The DNA for the CDR3 is TGTGCCAGCAGCTTACCCACCCGGGTAAACACCGGGGAGCTGTTTTTT. Protein: CASSLPTRVNTGELFF.

The chain is built from TRBV29-1 and TRBJ2-7; 7 nucleotides agree with TRBD1. CDR1 SQVTM and CDR2 ANQGSEA come from the germline V gene. The CDR3 sequence is 15 residues long. J was trimmed by 0 bases and V by 0 bases; bases with no gene match: 5. CDR3 DNA: TGCAGCGTTGAAGAACCGACAGGGCGCTCCTACGAGCAGTACTTC. Its protein is CSVEEPTGRSYEQYF.